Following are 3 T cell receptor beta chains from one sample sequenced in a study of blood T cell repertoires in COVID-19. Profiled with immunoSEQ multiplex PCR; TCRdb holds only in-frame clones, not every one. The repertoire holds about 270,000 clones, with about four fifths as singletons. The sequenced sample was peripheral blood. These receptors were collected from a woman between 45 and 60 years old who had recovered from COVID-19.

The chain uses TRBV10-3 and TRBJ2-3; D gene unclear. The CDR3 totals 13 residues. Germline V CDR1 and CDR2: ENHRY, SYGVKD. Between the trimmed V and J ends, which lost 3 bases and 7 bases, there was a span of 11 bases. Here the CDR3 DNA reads TGTGCCATCAGTGAAACAGCTGAGAATACGCAGTATTTT. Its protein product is CAISETAENTQYF.

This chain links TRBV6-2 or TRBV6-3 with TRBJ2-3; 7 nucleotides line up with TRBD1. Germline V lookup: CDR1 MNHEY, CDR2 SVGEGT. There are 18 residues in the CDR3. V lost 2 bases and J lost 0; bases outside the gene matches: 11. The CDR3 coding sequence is TGTGCCAGCAGTTACCGGCGACAGGGCGGAGTCAGCACAGATACGCAGTATTTT. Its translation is CASSYRRQGGVSTDTQYF.

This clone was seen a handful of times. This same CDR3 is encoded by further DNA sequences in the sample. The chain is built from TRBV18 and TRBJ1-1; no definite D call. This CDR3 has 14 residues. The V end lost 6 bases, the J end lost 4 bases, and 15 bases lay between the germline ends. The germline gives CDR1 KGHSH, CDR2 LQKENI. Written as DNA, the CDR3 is TGTGCCAGCTCGCCCGGCGGGCTTGTCACTGAAGCTTTCTTT. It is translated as CASSPGGLVTEAFF.